This T cell receptor (beta chain) stems from a study of blood T cell repertoires in COVID-19. V lost 0 bases, J lost 5 bases, and 8 bases lay in between. Germline-derived CDR1 and CDR2 are SGHRS and YFSETQ. The CDR3 consists of 14 residues. Assay used: immunoSEQ multiplex PCR; TCRdb lists only in-frame clones, some missing. The repertoire holds about 58,000 clones, with about 91% as singletons. This clone was detected only a few times. The chain recombines TRBV5-1 with TRBJ1-4, with a possible D match to TRBD1 (5 bases). Sequences were obtained from peripheral blood. The sequence derives from a woman aged 55-70 years with active COVID-19. The CDR3 bases are TGCGCCAGCAGCTTGGCCCAGGGAAATGAAAAACTGTTTTTT. Amino acid sequence: CASSLAQGNEKLFF.